This T cell receptor beta chain was sequenced during a study of technical replicates of blood from a handful of donors. Measured with immunoSEQ multiplex PCR; TCRdb has only the in-frame clones, and not every one. The sample lists about 100,000 clones; approximately 94% were seen once. The CDR3 totals 16 residues. Unmatched junction bases numbered 9, after V lost 5 bases and J lost 4 bases. Germline V gives CDR1 SGHDT, CDR2 YYEEEE. Sequencing was done on a sample of T cells isolated from PBMCs. The chain joins TRBV5-6 to TRBJ2-1, with 10 positions matching TRBD1. The clonotype comes from a human donor in good health. DNA for the CDR3: TGTGCCAGCAGTCCGAATTGGGACAGGGGTTACAATGAGCAGTTCTTC. This translates into CASSPNWDRGYNEQFF.